This T cell receptor (beta chain) came from a study of blood T cells in healthy people across ages. Study information: Template switching recovered approximately one barcoded beta molecule for every two T cells. Findings and limits, study-wide: Expanded clonotype changes were possibly confounded by unknown donor CMV status.

This clonotype was detected only a few times. Its antigen is not known. Primers used in a second PCR of roughly 6 to 11 cycles were a sample-barcoded 5' primer and a J-beta primer mix. TCRdb ran MiXCR on the 5' RACE reads and lists one entry per CDR3 protein. In the table there are some 1.5 million distinct CDR3 sequences, 40% to 45% of which are singletons. The CDR3 runs 14 residues. V lost 5 bases to trimming and J lost 6 bases, with 13 bases between them. The clonotype originates from a woman aged 18-35 years in good health. This rearrangement joins TRBV12-3 or TRBV12-4 to TRBJ2-2, with D perhaps TRBD1 or TRBD2 (5 bases each). The sample was blood. The CDR3 coding sequence is TGTGCCAGCAGTACCCAGTGGGACGCCGGGGAGCTGTTTTTT. This translates into CASSTQWDAGELFF.